The 32 T cell receptor beta chains presented below share a single source sample, sequenced in a study of T cell repertoires in cytomegalovirus infection (dated by TCRdb to the late 2010s). The sequencer listed for this sample is Illumina HiSeq 1500. The public sequencing data were trimmed at Q25 with fastp and processed into clonotypes with MiXCR by TCRdb, which kept only in-frame beta chains. Every entry covers one CDR3 protein and lists the most common genes and DNA from its rows. The table for this sample lists about 600,000 distinct CDR3 sequences; 24% of them were counted only once. The top ten clones comprise 6.5% to 10% of the sample. The material sequenced was CD8+ T cells from PBMCs. The receptors here all came from a human donor in good health (CMV status not recorded). Some clones in this sample may be carry-over from other donors' samples.

This clonotype has ten or more counts. This chain connects TRBV6-2 or TRBV6-3 to TRBJ1-1; TRBD1 might be the D (5 bases). The germline V gene has CDR1 MNHEY and CDR2 SVGEGT. V lost 0 bases to trimming and J lost 5 bases, with 10 bases between them. The CDR3 sequence is 14 residues long. The CDR3 DNA sequence: TGTGCCAGCAGTTACTCAGAGGAGGGGACTGAAGCTTTCTTT. It specifies CASSYSEEGTEAFF.

This clonotype was observed a few times. This chain uses TRBV5-4 with TRBJ1-2; D possibly corresponds to TRBD1 (5 bases). Germline V gene data show CDR1 as SGHNT and CDR2 as YYREEE (reference sequence). V lost 0 bases, J lost 7 bases, and 7 bases lay in between. This CDR3 region has 12 residues. CDR3 sequence (DNA): TGTGCCAGCAGCTTGGGCGGGGCTGGCTACACCTTC. Translating it yields CASSLGGAGYTF.

This clonotype was recorded only once. Since a much larger clone is just one base distant, this may be a read error. The V gene is TRBV14, the J gene TRBJ1-1; D is undetermined. From germline, CDR1 is SGHDN and CDR2 FVKESK. Trimming pared 2 bases from V and 1 base from J, leaving 5 bases between. The CDR3 sequence is 13 residues long. The CDR3 here is CASSQWRNTEAFF. CDR3 bases: TGTGCCAGCAGCCAATGGAGGAACACTGAAGCTTTCTTT. The full variable domain, in which reference TRBV14 and TRBJ1-1 provide the parts outside the CDR3, is EAGVTQFPSHSVIEKGQTVTLRCDPISGHDNLYWYRRVMGKEIKFLLHFVKESKQDESGMPNNRFLAERTGGTYSTLKVQPAELEDSGVYFCASSQWRNTEAFFGQGTRLTVV.

The table lists this clonotype with a count of one. With a much larger clone just one base away, this may be a read error. This chain uses TRBV7-3 with TRBJ2-1, with a weak D call TRBD1 (6 bases). This CDR3 region has 13 residues. Germline-derived CDR1 and CDR2 are SGHTA and FQGTGA. The CDR3 region has the DNA TGTGCCAACAGCCTGGAAAAGGGGGTTGAGCAGTTCTTC. It yields the protein CANSLEKGVEQFF.

This clonotype was seen a few times. V is TRBV18 and J is TRBJ2-3, with D perhaps TRBD2 (5 bases). CDR1 KGHSH and CDR2 LQKENI come from the germline V gene. V was shortened by 3 bases and J by 1 base, with 14 bases between the two germline ends. This CDR3 region has 16 residues. As DNA, the CDR3 is TGTGCCAGCTCACCGGACTGGCGATGGGGCACAGATACGCAGTATTTT. Translation: CASSPDWRWGTDTQYF. Together with reference TRBV18 and TRBJ2-3, the CDR3 gives the full variable domain: NAGVMQNPRHLVRRRGQEARLRCSPMKGHSHVYWYRQLPEEGLKFMVYLQKENIIDESGMPKERFSAEFPKEGPSILRIQQVVRGDSAAYFCASSPDWRWGTDTQYFGPGTRLTVL.

This clonotype turned up a few times. V is TRBV5-5 and J is TRBJ2-7, with D possibly being TRBD2 (5 bases). V was trimmed by 4 bases and J by 6 bases, leaving 8 bases between them. The CDR3 contains 11 residues. From germline, CDR1 is SGHKS and CDR2 YYEKEE (reference sequence). The CDR3 DNA is TGTGCCAGCAGCGCCCGGGGCGAGCAGTACGTC. Encoded protein: CASSARGEQYV.

This clonotype turned up a few times. The genes are TRBV20-1 and TRBJ2-7; perhaps TRBD2 as D (6 bases). CDR1 and CDR2 from the germline V gene are DFQATT and SNEGSKA (reference sequence). CDR3 size: 13 residues. The CDR3 coding sequence is TGCAGCCCCACCCGTGCGGGGATCTACGAGCAGTACGTC. The encoded protein is CSPTRAGIYEQYV.

This clonotype was counted only a few times. The chain recombines TRBV14 with TRBJ1-1, with D perhaps matching TRBD1 (6 bases). The length of the CDR3 is 15 residues. Germline V gene data show CDR1 as SGHDN and CDR2 as FVKESK. Deletions cut 1 base from V and 6 bases from J, with 15 bases between. The CDR3 reads CASSQGWTAQAEAFF. CDR3 bases: TGTGCCAGCAGCCAAGGGTGGACAGCCCAGGCTGAAGCTTTCTTT. The variable domain in full, with the rest retrieved from reference TRBV14 and TRBJ1-1, is EAGVTQFPSHSVIEKGQTVTLRCDPISGHDNLYWYRRVMGKEIKFLLHFVKESKQDESGMPNNRFLAERTGGTYSTLKVQPAELEDSGVYFCASSQGWTAQAEAFFGQGTRLTVV.

This clonotype was recorded many times. V and J are TRBV7-6 and TRBJ2-1; 9 positions match TRBD2. Per the germline V gene, CDR1 is SGHVS and CDR2 is FNYEAQ. Trimming cost V 4 bases and J 8 bases; bases outside gene matches: 9. This CDR3 is built from 15 residues. In DNA form, the CDR3 reads TGTGCCAGCAGCTCACCGGGACTAGCTTTAGATGAGCAGTTCTTC. This sequence encodes CASSSPGLALDEQFF.

V gene TRBV7-6 combines with J gene TRBJ1-4, with a tentative D call TRBD1 (5 bases). The CDR3 totals 12 residues. V dropped 10 bases and J dropped 6 bases, with 12 bases sitting between them. The germline V gene encodes CDR1 SGHVS and CDR2 FNYEAQ. The CDR3 DNA reads TGTGCCACCGCCGCCAGGGATGAAAAACTGTTTTTT. It yields the protein CATAARDEKLFF. The variable domain in full, completed from reference TRBV7-6 and TRBJ1-4, reads GAGVSQSPRYKVTKRGQDVALRCDPISGHVSLYWYRQALGQGPEFLTYFNYEAQQDKSGLPNDRFSAERPEGSISTLTIQRTEQRDSAMYRCATAARDEKLFFGSGTQLSVL.

This clonotype was counted only a few times. The chain joins TRBV27 to TRBJ2-2; the D gene is possibly TRBD1 (5 bases). The germline V and J ends were trimmed by 6 bases and 8 bases, with 10 bases remaining between them. The CDR3 length is 12 residues. Germline V gives CDR1 MNHEY, CDR2 SMNVEV (reference sequence). This CDR3 is CASRPNRGELFF. The CDR3 region has the DNA TGTGCCAGCAGGCCCAACAGGGGGGAGCTGTTTTTT.

In its sample, this clonotype was seen many times. The chain joins TRBV7-6 to TRBJ1-1; 11 bases are shared with TRBD1. CDR1 is SGHVS and CDR2 is FNYEAQ in the germline V gene. The CDR3 consists of 13 residues. Trimming cost V 5 bases and J 4 bases; bases outside gene matches: 0. The CDR3 bases are TGTGCCAGCAGCGGGACAGGGGGCACTGAAGCTTTCTTT. It translates to CASSGTGGTEAFF.

J is TRBJ2-2 and V is TRBV7-9, with 8 bases lining up with TRBD1. Germline-derived CDR1 and CDR2 are SEHNR and FQNEAQ (reference sequence). The CDR3 consists of 18 residues. V shed 2 bases and J 0 bases; nucleotides not matched to a gene: 8. The CDR3 sequence is CASSLSPTDRANTGELFF. CDR3 coding DNA: TGTGCCAGCAGCTTATCCCCCACGGACAGGGCGAACACCGGGGAGCTGTTTTTT.

Only a few counts were recorded for this clonotype. J is TRBJ2-1 and V is TRBV15, with D unclear. Germline V gene lookup returns CDR1 LNHNV and CDR2 YYDKDF (reference sequence). The CDR3 covers 12 residues. V lost 1 base, J lost 10 bases, and 8 bases lay in between. The CDR3 DNA sequence: TGTGCCACCAGCAGAGTTCCGGTGGAGCAGTTCTTC. Amino acids: CATSRVPVEQFF. The whole variable domain, filled in from reference TRBV15 and TRBJ2-1, reads DAMVIQNPRYQVTQFGKPVTLSCSQTLNHNVMYWYQQKSSQAPKLLFHYYDKDFNNEADTPDNFQSRRPNTSFCFLDIRSPGLGDTAMYLCATSRVPVEQFFGPGTRLTVL.

The chain is built from TRBV15 and TRBJ2-1, with D tentatively TRBD1 or TRBD2 (5 bases each). The CDR3 consists of 16 residues. Germline CDR1 and CDR2: LNHNV and YYDKDF (reference sequence). Trimming stripped 5 bases from V and 4 bases from J, with 18 bases between. The CDR3 sequence is CATSGTDGQLYNEQFF. The CDR3 DNA sequence: TGTGCCACCAGCGGGACGGACGGACAACTGTACAATGAGCAGTTCTTC.

This clonotype turned up a few times. CDR3 sequence reads: CSASGDPQTTDTQYF. The CDR3 DNA sequence: TGCAGTGCTAGTGGTGACCCCCAAACCACAGATACGCAGTATTTT. The rearrangement joins TRBV20-1 to TRBJ2-3, with D uncertain. Germline CDR1 and CDR2: DFQATT and SNEGSKA (reference sequence). The V gene lost 3 bases and the J gene lost 2 bases, with 15 bases spanning the gap. This CDR3 region has 15 residues.

This clonotype turned up a few times. This chain links TRBV12-3 or TRBV12-4 with TRBJ1-1, with 11 nucleotides matching TRBD1. The J segment lost 11 bases and the V segment lost 8 bases, leaving 7 bases of the junction unmatched. The CDR3 extends over 12 amino acids. CDR3 nucleotides: TGTGCCAGCGGGACAGGGGGTAGGTGGGCTTTCTTT. Its protein is CASGTGGRWAFF.

This clonotype was seen only a few times. The rearrangement joins TRBV5-5 to TRBJ2-5; 7 nucleotides line up with TRBD1. Trimming took 9 bases from V and 1 from J; bases not matched to a gene: 3. The germline V gene has CDR1 SGHKS and CDR2 YYEKEE (reference sequence). This CDR3 has 12 residues. The CDR3 nucleotides are TGTGCCACCACAGGGGTCCAAGAGACCCAGTACTTC. It translates to CATTGVQETQYF.

In this sample, this clonotype turned up many times. V and J are TRBV4-1 and TRBJ2-1; 7 bases are a match to TRBD2. With 4 bases clipped from V and 8 bases from J, the junction kept 17 bases outside the gene matches. Germline V CDR1 and CDR2: MGHRA, YSYEKL. The CDR3 length is 17 residues. CDR3 bases: TGCGCCAGCAGCCGGACCCGAAAAAGCGGGGTAACGGATGAGCAGTTCTTC. It codes for CASSRTRKSGVTDEQFF.

This chain uses TRBV29-1 with TRBJ1-5; 12 nucleotides align to TRBD1. Losses at the gene ends were 6 bases for V and 6 bases for J; bases not matched to a gene: 3. The CDR3 consists of 13 residues. Germline V gene sequence: CDR1 SQVTM, CDR2 ANQGSEA. The CDR3, as DNA: TGCAGCGTGGGACAGGGGGCGTCTCAGCCCCAGCATTTT. This translates into CSVGQGASQPQHF. The full variable domain, its missing parts supplied by reference TRBV29-1 and TRBJ1-5, is SAVISQKPSRDICQRGTSLTIQCQVDSQVTMMFWYRQQPGQSLTLIATANQGSEATYESGFVIDKFPISRPNLTFSTLTVSNMSPEDSSIYLCSVGQGASQPQHFGDGTRLSIL.

In nucleotides, the CDR3 is TGTGCCAGCAGTTATTCCCGGACGGCCAGCGACTATGGCTACACCTTC. This gives the protein CASSYSRTASDYGYTF. The chain uses TRBV6-2 or TRBV6-3 and TRBJ1-2; D remains ambiguous. V lost 3 bases to trimming and J lost 3 bases, with 17 bases between them. Germline V gene lookup returns CDR1 MNHEY and CDR2 SVGEGT. The CDR3 contains 16 residues.

The chain uses TRBV29-1 and TRBJ2-3, with D unclear. The CDR3 is 10 residues long. V was shortened by 6 bases and J by 6 bases, with 7 bases between the two germline ends. Looked up from germline, CDR1 is SQVTM and CDR2 is ANQGSEA. For the CDR3, the DNA is TGCAGCGTCCAGGACGATACGCAGTATTTT. It codes for CSVQDDTQYF.

The chain recombines TRBV5-1 with TRBJ2-1; D possibly corresponds to TRBD2 (5 bases). This CDR3 is built from 15 residues. Trimming stripped 4 bases from V and 4 bases from J, with 15 bases between. Per germline, CDR1 SGHRS and CDR2 YFSETQ. CDR3 protein: CASSPRGLPYNEQFF. The DNA for the CDR3 is TGCGCCAGCAGCCCCCGCGGACTTCCTTACAATGAGCAGTTCTTC.

This clonotype was seen more than once but under ten times. V usage is TRBV5-6 and J usage is TRBJ2-7; TRBD1 matches 7 bases. Trimming removed 3 bases from V and 5 bases from J; junction bases left unmatched: 14. The CDR3 spans 16 residues. In germline, CDR1 is SGHDT, CDR2 YYEEEE. CDR3 DNA sequence: TGTGCCAGCAGCTCTTTCGCGGACAGGCATTCTAACGAGCAGTACGTC. Protein: CASSSFADRHSNEQYV.

This clonotype was picked up a small number of times. The chain uses TRBV28 and TRBJ2-2; 8 nucleotides agree with TRBD1. This CDR3 region has 15 residues. V lost 10 bases to trimming and J lost 1 base; unmatched junction nucleotides: 8. Germline CDR1 MDHEN, CDR2 SYDVKM. DNA of the CDR3: TGTGCCATCTCAGGTGGGACAGGGAACACCGGGGAGCTGTTTTTT. Residues: CAISGGTGNTGELFF.

V is TRBV7-6 and J is TRBJ1-1, with no clear D. CDR3 length: 14 amino acids. V was shortened by 5 bases and J by 0 bases, with 10 bases between the two germline ends. Looked up from germline, CDR1 is SGHVS and CDR2 is FNYEAQ. The CDR3 region has the DNA TGTGCCAGCAGCCAATGGACGGTGAACACTGAAGCTTTCTTT. This gives the protein CASSQWTVNTEAFF.

This clonotype has just a few counts. The V and J genes are TRBV28 and TRBJ2-1; D is perhaps TRBD1 (6 bases). Germline CDR1 MDHEN, CDR2 SYDVKM. This CDR3 spans 15 amino acids. V lost 6 bases, J lost 0 bases, and 12 bases lay in between. The CDR3 region is CASRQDSSSYNEQFF. The CDR3 DNA reads as TGTGCCAGCAGGCAGGACAGCAGCTCCTACAATGAGCAGTTCTTC.

The chain is built from TRBV29-1 and TRBJ1-2; D unresolved. In germline, CDR1 is SQVTM, CDR2 ANQGSEA. This CDR3 has 11 amino acids. The V and J ends lost 5 bases and 8 bases respectively, with 12 bases between them. CDR3 protein: CSVLARLGYTF. CDR3 nucleotide sequence: TGCAGCGTTCTCGCCCGCCTCGGCTACACCTTC.

This clonotype was recorded a few times. The chain combines TRBV2 with TRBJ2-1; 9 bases align to TRBD2. Unmatched junction bases numbered 4, after V lost 6 bases and J lost 4 bases. The CDR3 loop spans 14 amino acids. Germline V lookup: CDR1 SNHLY, CDR2 FYNNEI. Here the CDR3 reads CASSGGGDYNEQFF. In nucleotides, the CDR3 is TGTGCCAGCAGCGGCGGGGGGGATTACAATGAGCAGTTCTTC. The whole variable domain, filled in from reference TRBV2 and TRBJ2-1, reads EPEVTQTPSHQVTQMGQEVILRCVPISNHLYFYWYRQILGQKVEFLVSFYNNEISEKSEIFDDQFSVERPDGSNFTLKIRSTKLEDSAMYFCASSGGGDYNEQFFGPGTRLTVL.

Turning to this clonotype: With a much larger clone just one base away, this may be a read error. The CDR3 loop reads CARNSANTGELFF. The CDR3 DNA is TGTGCCAGGAACAGCGCGAACACCGGGGAGCTGTTTTTT. This chain connects TRBV7-9 to TRBJ2-2; D remains ambiguous. The germline V gene encodes CDR1 SEHNR and CDR2 FQNEAQ (reference sequence). This CDR3 comprises 13 residues. V dropped 9 bases and J dropped 0 bases, with 8 bases sitting between them.

The V gene is TRBV28, the J gene TRBJ2-3, with D possibly being TRBD2 (5 bases). The CDR3 extends over 14 amino acids. Germline V CDR1 and CDR2: MDHEN, SYDVKM. Trimming took off 2 bases at V and 6 bases at J, with 12 bases between the two ends. CDR3 in amino acids: CASSLVDGVDTQYF. The DNA for the CDR3 is TGTGCCAGCAGTTTAGTGGACGGGGTGGATACGCAGTATTTT.

In this sample, this clonotype turned up once. The chain combines TRBV29-1 with TRBJ1-2, with D possibly TRBD1 on 5 matching bases. The germline V gene encodes CDR1 SQVTM and CDR2 ANQGSEA. V was shortened by 5 bases and J by 6 bases, with 16 bases between the two germline ends. This CDR3 has 13 residues. CDR3 DNA: TGCAGCGTTTGGGACGGACCTGCTCATGGCTACACCTTC. It translates to CSVWDGPAHGYTF.